The rows below give T cell receptor beta chains drawn from one sample of a study of blood T cell repertoires in COVID-19. Assay: immunoSEQ multiplex PCR; the TCRdb copy retains only in-frame clones and omits some. This table has under 80,000 clones, about 86% appearing once. Input material: peripheral blood. Receptors originate from a man aged 50 to 60 with active COVID-19. Both conserved end residues are part of each CDR3. Fields, in order: V gene, clone size, D gene, J gene, CDR3 protein, CDR3 DNA. A D gene is named only where the DNA matches it firmly. Some rows mark clone size as missing; the rest say once, few, many or name a class of expanded clone.

v_gene: TRBV7-2; abundance: .; d_gene: .; j_gene: TRBJ2-7; CDR3aa: CASSLGGRGEQYF; CDR3nt: TGTGCCAGCAGCTTAGGAGGGAGAGGCGAGCAGTACTTC
v_gene: TRBV11-2; abundance: .; d_gene: .; j_gene: TRBJ1-2; CDR3aa: CASSSDPYGYTF; CDR3nt: TGTGCCAGCAGCTCAGACCCTTATGGCTACACCTTC
v_gene: TRBV12-3/TRBV12-4; abundance: .; d_gene: .; j_gene: TRBJ2-5; CDR3aa: CASSLQGPETQYF; CDR3nt: TGTGCCAGCAGTTTGCAGGGGCCAGAGACCCAGTACTTC
v_gene: TRBV6-2/TRBV6-3; abundance: .; d_gene: .; j_gene: TRBJ1-5; CDR3aa: CASSYGGGRVQPQHF; CDR3nt: TGTGCCAGCAGTTATGGTGGTGGGAGAGTCCAGCCCCAGCATTTT
v_gene: TRBV7-9; abundance: .; d_gene: TRBD1; j_gene: TRBJ1-2; CDR3aa: CASSTAGGPTYGYTF; CDR3nt: TGTGCCAGCAGCACTGCAGGGGGCCCCACCTATGGCTACACCTTC
v_gene: TRBV5-4; abundance: .; d_gene: TRBD1; j_gene: TRBJ2-2; CDR3aa: CASSPGTGALFF; CDR3nt: TGTGCCAGCAGCCCCGGGACAGGCGCGCTGTTTTTT
v_gene: TRBV7-2; abundance: .; d_gene: TRBD1; j_gene: TRBJ2-1; CDR3aa: CASSFRTRGPSSYNEQFF; CDR3nt: TGTGCCAGCAGCTTTAGGACCAGGGGGCCGAGCTCCTACAATGAGCAGTTCTTC
v_gene: TRBV9; abundance: .; d_gene: .; j_gene: TRBJ2-2; CDR3aa: CASSVATNTGELFF; CDR3nt: TGTGCCAGCAGCGTAGCCACGAACACCGGGGAGCTGTTTTTT
v_gene: TRBV6-6; abundance: .; d_gene: .; j_gene: TRBJ2-7; CDR3aa: CASSYEAGGNEQYF; CDR3nt: TGTGCCAGCAGTTATGAGGCAGGGGGGAACGAGCAGTACTTC
v_gene: TRBV24-1; abundance: .; d_gene: .; j_gene: TRBJ1-2; CDR3aa: CATPLGSGYTF; CDR3nt: TGTGCCACTCCCCTCGGTAGTGGCTACACCTTC
v_gene: TRBV9; abundance: .; d_gene: .; j_gene: TRBJ1-1; CDR3aa: CASSPRGTEAFF; CDR3nt: TGTGCCAGCAGCCCCCGGGGCACTGAAGCTTTCTTT
v_gene: TRBV14; abundance: .; d_gene: .; j_gene: TRBJ1-1; CDR3aa: CASSLRVRNTEAFF; CDR3nt: TGTGCCAGCAGCCTCCGGGTCAGGAACACTGAAGCTTTCTTT
v_gene: TRBV18; abundance: .; d_gene: TRBD2; j_gene: TRBJ2-2; CDR3aa: CASSPFSGGTNTGELFF; CDR3nt: TGTGCCAGCTCACCATTCAGCGGGGGGACGAACACCGGGGAGCTGTTTTTT
v_gene: TRBV6-5; abundance: .; d_gene: .; j_gene: TRBJ1-1; CDR3aa: CASSLLSPRNAEAFF; CDR3nt: TGTGCCAGCAGCCTCCTGAGTCCGAGGAACGCTGAAGCTTTCTTT
v_gene: TRBV7-8; abundance: medium-sized; d_gene: .; j_gene: TRBJ2-1; CDR3aa: CASSLPASDEQFF; CDR3nt: TGTGCCAGCAGCTTACCCGCGTCGGATGAGCAGTTCTTC
v_gene: TRBV7-2; abundance: .; d_gene: .; j_gene: TRBJ2-4; CDR3aa: CASSFRKNIQYF; CDR3nt: TGTGCCAGCAGCTTTCGGAAAAACATTCAGTACTTC
v_gene: TRBV6-2/TRBV6-3; abundance: .; d_gene: TRBD2; j_gene: TRBJ2-1; CDR3aa: CASSYSTLAGENGEQFF; CDR3nt: TGTGCCAGCAGTTACTCCACACTAGCGGGAGAGAATGGTGAGCAGTTCTTC
v_gene: TRBV7-2; abundance: .; d_gene: .; j_gene: TRBJ2-4; CDR3aa: CASSLVGGRAKNIQYF; CDR3nt: TGTGCCAGCAGCTTAGTAGGGGGAAGGGCCAAAAACATTCAGTACTTC
v_gene: TRBV7-8; abundance: few; d_gene: .; j_gene: TRBJ2-1; CDR3aa: CASSLGGEFNEQFF; CDR3nt: TGTGCCAGCAGCTTAGGTGGGGAGTTCAATGAGCAGTTCTTC
v_gene: TRBV28; abundance: .; d_gene: .; j_gene: TRBJ1-5; CDR3aa: CASSPPRGSGNQPQHF; CDR3nt: TGTGCCAGCAGTCCACCCCGGGGGTCGGGCAATCAGCCCCAGCATTTT
v_gene: TRBV19; abundance: .; d_gene: .; j_gene: TRBJ2-7; CDR3aa: CASTPGHLTGEQYF; CDR3nt: TGTGCCAGTACACCGGGACACTTAACAGGGGAGCAGTACTTC
v_gene: TRBV7-2; abundance: .; d_gene: .; j_gene: TRBJ2-7; CDR3aa: CASSRRDKSFPYEQYF; CDR3nt: TGTGCCAGCAGCCGCCGGGACAAAAGTTTCCCCTACGAGCAGTACTTC
v_gene: TRBV9; abundance: .; d_gene: TRBD1; j_gene: TRBJ2-5; CDR3aa: CASSVRTGETQYF; CDR3nt: TGTGCCAGCAGCGTAAGGACAGGAGAGACCCAGTACTTC
v_gene: TRBV4-1; abundance: .; d_gene: TRBD2; j_gene: TRBJ2-3; CDR3aa: CASSRGAGGSTDTQYF; CDR3nt: TGCGCCAGCAGCCGCGGAGCGGGGGGTAGCACAGATACGCAGTATTTT
v_gene: TRBV25-1; abundance: .; d_gene: TRBD1; j_gene: TRBJ2-7; CDR3aa: CASSGGVWDRVPYEQYF; CDR3nt: TGTGCCAGCAGTGGGGGCGTTTGGGACAGGGTCCCCTACGAGCAGTACTTC
v_gene: TRBV29-1; abundance: .; d_gene: TRBD2; j_gene: TRBJ2-5; CDR3aa: CSGGLAGGYETQYF; CDR3nt: TGCAGCGGGGGACTAGCGGGAGGGTATGAGACCCAGTACTTC
v_gene: TRBV19; abundance: few; d_gene: TRBD1; j_gene: TRBJ1-5; CDR3aa: CASYRETTGEDQPQHF; CDR3nt: TGTGCCAGTTACCGCGAAACGACAGGGGAGGATCAGCCCCAGCATTTT
v_gene: TRBV7-9; abundance: .; d_gene: .; j_gene: TRBJ2-6; CDR3aa: CASSQYSSGANVLTF; CDR3nt: TGTGCCAGCAGCCAATACAGCTCTGGGGCCAACGTCCTGACTTTC
v_gene: TRBV7-9; abundance: .; d_gene: .; j_gene: TRBJ2-5; CDR3aa: CASSLDGRAGETQYF; CDR3nt: TGTGCCAGCAGCTTAGACGGCAGGGCAGGGGAGACCCAGTACTTC
v_gene: TRBV9; abundance: .; d_gene: .; j_gene: TRBJ2-2; CDR3aa: CASSTGYTGELFF; CDR3nt: TGTGCCAGCAGCACAGGGTACACCGGGGAGCTGTTTTTT
v_gene: TRBV2; abundance: .; d_gene: .; j_gene: TRBJ2-5; CDR3aa: CASNDDRRKETQYF; CDR3nt: TGTGCCAGCAACGATGACCGCAGGAAGGAGACCCAGTACTTC
v_gene: TRBV7-2; abundance: .; d_gene: .; j_gene: TRBJ1-5; CDR3aa: CASSGGGAGQPQHF; CDR3nt: TGTGCCAGCTCCGGTGGGGGGGCAGGTCAGCCCCAGCATTTT
v_gene: TRBV6-6; abundance: .; d_gene: TRBD2; j_gene: TRBJ2-5; CDR3aa: CASSPKPGQGRLAGQETQYF; CDR3nt: TGTGCCAGCAGTCCAAAGCCGGGACAGGGCCGACTAGCGGGACAAGAGACCCAGTACTTC
v_gene: TRBV5-6; abundance: .; d_gene: .; j_gene: TRBJ1-1; CDR3aa: CASSGATYRARPEAFF; CDR3nt: TGTGCCAGCAGCGGCGCCACTTACAGGGCTAGGCCTGAAGCTTTCTTT
v_gene: TRBV5-1; abundance: .; d_gene: TRBD2; j_gene: TRBJ2-7; CDR3aa: CASSPGGTSGGYEQYF; CDR3nt: TGCGCCAGCAGCCCAGGCGGGACTAGCGGGGGCTACGAGCAGTACTTC
v_gene: TRBV5-4; abundance: .; d_gene: .; j_gene: TRBJ2-5; CDR3aa: CASSLRAGETQYF; CDR3nt: TGTGCCAGCAGCTTAAGGGCAGGGGAGACCCAGTACTTC
v_gene: TRBV15; abundance: once; d_gene: TRBD1; j_gene: TRBJ1-2; CDR3aa: CATSRGQGRGYTF; CDR3nt: TGTGCCACCAGCAGAGGACAGGGTCGGGGCTACACCTTC
v_gene: TRBV3-1/TRBV3-2; abundance: .; d_gene: .; j_gene: TRBJ2-1; CDR3aa: CASSHEPGKGNNEQFF; CDR3nt: TGTGCCAGCAGTCACGAACCAGGGAAGGGTAACAATGAGCAGTTCTTC
v_gene: TRBV7-2; abundance: .; d_gene: .; j_gene: TRBJ2-5; CDR3aa: CASSLASPGQETQYF; CDR3nt: TGTGCCAGCAGCTTAGCGAGTCCGGGCCAAGAGACCCAGTACTTC
v_gene: TRBV6-2/TRBV6-3; abundance: .; d_gene: .; j_gene: TRBJ2-7; CDR3aa: CASSYDFPSYEQYF; CDR3nt: TGTGCCAGCAGTTACGACTTTCCATCCTACGAGCAGTACTTC
v_gene: TRBV9; abundance: .; d_gene: TRBD2; j_gene: TRBJ2-3; CDR3aa: CASSVGASGGGADTQYF; CDR3nt: TGTGCCAGCAGCGTAGGGGCTAGCGGGGGTGGGGCAGATACGCAGTATTTT
v_gene: TRBV6-2/TRBV6-3; abundance: .; d_gene: .; j_gene: TRBJ2-1; CDR3aa: CASSPALPTYNEQFF; CDR3nt: TGTGCCAGCAGCCCCGCACTACCTACCTACAATGAGCAGTTCTTC
v_gene: TRBV25-1; abundance: once; d_gene: .; j_gene: TRBJ1-2; CDR3aa: CASSRMGGSDGYTF; CDR3nt: TGTGCCAGCAGCCGAATGGGGGGGAGTGATGGCTACACCTTC
v_gene: TRBV5-1; abundance: .; d_gene: TRBD2; j_gene: TRBJ2-1; CDR3aa: CASSLVTSGGAYNEQFF; CDR3nt: TGCGCCAGCAGCTTGGTCACTAGCGGGGGGGCCTACAATGAGCAGTTCTTC
v_gene: TRBV7-2; abundance: once; d_gene: TRBD2; j_gene: TRBJ2-1; CDR3aa: CASSFLAGASYNEQFF; CDR3nt: TGTGCCAGCAGCTTCCTAGCGGGAGCATCCTACAATGAGCAGTTCTTC
v_gene: TRBV4-3; abundance: .; d_gene: .; j_gene: TRBJ2-3; CDR3aa: CASSQKTAGPVTDTQYF; CDR3nt: TGCGCCAGCAGCCAAAAGACCGCGGGGCCTGTAACAGATACGCAGTATTTT
v_gene: TRBV28; abundance: .; d_gene: .; j_gene: TRBJ2-2; CDR3aa: CASISWQGTTGELFF; CDR3nt: TGTGCCAGCATCTCTTGGCAGGGGACCACCGGGGAGCTGTTTTTT
v_gene: TRBV5-6; abundance: .; d_gene: .; j_gene: TRBJ2-1; CDR3aa: CASSLINIHNEQFF; CDR3nt: TGTGCCAGCAGCTTGATCAACATCCACAATGAGCAGTTCTTC
v_gene: TRBV28; abundance: once; d_gene: TRBD1; j_gene: TRBJ2-7; CDR3aa: CASRPSGQGYEQYF; CDR3nt: TGTGCCAGCAGACCATCCGGACAGGGCTACGAGCAGTACTTC
v_gene: TRBV7-3; abundance: .; d_gene: TRBD2; j_gene: TRBJ2-3; CDR3aa: CASSIGLAGGADTQYF; CDR3nt: TGTGCCAGCAGCATCGGACTAGCGGGAGGTGCAGATACGCAGTATTTT
v_gene: TRBV15; abundance: .; d_gene: TRBD1; j_gene: TRBJ1-5; CDR3aa: CATSRHRVGGETGQPQHF; CDR3nt: TGTGCCACCAGCAGGCACAGGGTAGGGGGCGAGACTGGTCAGCCCCAGCATTTT
v_gene: TRBV7-6; abundance: .; d_gene: .; j_gene: TRBJ2-5; CDR3aa: CASAVRGRTQETQYF; CDR3nt: TGTGCCAGCGCCGTTAGGGGCAGGACCCAAGAGACCCAGTACTTC
v_gene: TRBV7-2; abundance: .; d_gene: TRBD1; j_gene: TRBJ2-7; CDR3aa: CASSLQGAYEQYF; CDR3nt: TGTGCCAGCAGCTTGCAGGGGGCCTACGAGCAGTACTTC
v_gene: TRBV7-2; abundance: .; d_gene: .; j_gene: TRBJ1-3; CDR3aa: CASSLLPGGLSGNTIYF; CDR3nt: TGTGCCAGCAGCTTACTCCCCGGCGGCCTCTCTGGAAACACCATATATTTT
v_gene: TRBV4-1; abundance: .; d_gene: .; j_gene: TRBJ1-4; CDR3aa: CASRGSGAGGEKLFF; CDR3nt: TGCGCCAGCAGGGGGTCCGGAGCCGGGGGTGAAAAACTGTTTTTT